This T cell receptor (beta chain) was recovered during a study of T cell clusters in autoimmune cytopenias. General study points: No cluster-lack signature appeared between secondary cytopenia and chronic lymphocytic leukemia patients, apparently due to lymphoma masking. Primary autoimmune cytopenia patients appeared to lack physiological T cell clusters present in healthy donors.

TRB rearrangements were amplified by touch-down multiplex PCR with mixed TRB-A/B primers. TCRdb re-called the multiplex PCR reads and catalogs CDR3 proteins one per entry, DNA excluded. The table for this sample gives about 6,000 distinct CDR3 sequences. Regarding this clonotype: Its specificity is unknown.

From germline, CDR1 is MNHEY and CDR2 SMNVEV (reference sequence). CDR3 length equals 17 residues. Roughly 38,000 genome equivalents of blood DNA were amplified for TRB. This sample was also put to use in a study of T cell repertoires in aging, cancer and after chemotherapy. In that study: Over several months to years, re-sampled healthy donor repertoires clearly shared clones. Immunological memory after chemotherapy cannot be judged from the repertoire data.

The chain links TRBV27 to TRBJ1-3; the D call from TCRdb, TRBD1, cannot be confirmed without DNA. The origin of this receptor is a human donor in good health. Material: peripheral blood. This CDR3 reads CASNLKQGSGSGNTIYF.